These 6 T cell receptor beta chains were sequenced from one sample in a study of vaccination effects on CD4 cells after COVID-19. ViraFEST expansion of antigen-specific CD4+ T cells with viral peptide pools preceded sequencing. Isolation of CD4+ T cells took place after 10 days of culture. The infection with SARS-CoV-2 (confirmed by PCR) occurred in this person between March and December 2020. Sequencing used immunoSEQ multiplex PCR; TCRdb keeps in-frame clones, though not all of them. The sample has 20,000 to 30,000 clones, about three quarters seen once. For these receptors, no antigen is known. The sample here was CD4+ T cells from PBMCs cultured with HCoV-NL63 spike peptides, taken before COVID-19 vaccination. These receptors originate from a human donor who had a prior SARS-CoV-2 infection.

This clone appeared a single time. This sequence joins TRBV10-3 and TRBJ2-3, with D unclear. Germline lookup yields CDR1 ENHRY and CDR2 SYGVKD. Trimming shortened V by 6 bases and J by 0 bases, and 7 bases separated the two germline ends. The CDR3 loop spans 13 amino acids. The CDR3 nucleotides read TGTGCCATCAGCCCCACTAGCACAGATACGCAGTATTTT. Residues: CAISPTSTDTQYF.

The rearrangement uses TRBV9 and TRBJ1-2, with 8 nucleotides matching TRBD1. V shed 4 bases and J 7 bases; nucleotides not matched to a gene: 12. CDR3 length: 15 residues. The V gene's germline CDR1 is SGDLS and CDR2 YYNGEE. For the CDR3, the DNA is TGTGCCAGCAGCCCGGGGGTGGGACAGGCGGGTGGCTACACCTTC. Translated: CASSPGVGQAGGYTF.

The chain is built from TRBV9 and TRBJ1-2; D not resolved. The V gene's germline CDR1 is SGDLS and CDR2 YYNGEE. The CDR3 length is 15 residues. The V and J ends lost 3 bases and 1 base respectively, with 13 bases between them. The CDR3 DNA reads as TGTGCCAGCAGCGCCCTGGGGTATGGTAACTATGGCTACACCTTC. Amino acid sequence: CASSALGYGNYGYTF.

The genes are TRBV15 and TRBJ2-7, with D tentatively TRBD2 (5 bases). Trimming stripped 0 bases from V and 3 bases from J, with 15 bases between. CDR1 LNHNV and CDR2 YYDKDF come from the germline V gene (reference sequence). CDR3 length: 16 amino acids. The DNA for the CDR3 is TGTGCCACCAGCAGAGATTGGGCGAGGGATAACTACGAGCAGTACTTC. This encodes CATSRDWARDNYEQYF.

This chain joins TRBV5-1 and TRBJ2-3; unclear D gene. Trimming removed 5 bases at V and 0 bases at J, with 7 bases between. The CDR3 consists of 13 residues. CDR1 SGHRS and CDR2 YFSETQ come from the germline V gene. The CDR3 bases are TGCGCCAGCAGGGCAGCTAGCACAGATACGCAGTATTTT. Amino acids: CASRAASTDTQYF.

The CDR3 DNA is TGTGCCAGCAGCCAAAGGGACAGGGGCTTCTACGAGCAGTACTTC. It specifies CASSQRDRGFYEQYF. This chain connects TRBV27 to TRBJ2-7, with 10 bases that match TRBD1. The CDR3 has 15 amino acids. Germline lookup yields CDR1 MNHEY and CDR2 SMNVEV (reference sequence). The J segment lost 3 bases and the V segment lost 6 bases, leaving 8 bases of the junction unmatched.